The 9 T cell receptor beta chains in this list originate from one sample, sequenced in a study of T cells in Graves' hyperthyroidism and ophthalmopathy (dated by TCRdb to between 2017 and 2020). Preparation of the library involved multiplex PCR. Sequencing relied on an Illumina HiSeq 2000. The TCR beta CDR3 regions were amplified from the RNA transcripts. The TCR CDR3 was subjected to a first round of RT-PCR using the HTBI primer set and the Qiagen OneStep RT-PCR kit. TCRdb passed the public sequencing reads through fastp at Q25 and MiXCR, retaining productive beta sequences. Entries that share a CDR3 protein sequence are merged under the most common genes and DNA. This sample holds 500,000 to 800,000 distinct CDR3 sequences; around 15% were observed only once. In total, the top ten clones hold under 15% of the sample. Sequencing used blood. The receptors stem from a woman in her forties or fifties with Graves' ophthalmopathy.

Only one count was recorded for this clonotype. The CDR3 nucleotides are TGTGCCAGCAGCCAAAACCCGGGACTAGCGGGAGAACGTGAGCAGTTCTTC. Translation: CASSQNPGLAGEREQFF. The chain uses TRBV6-2 or TRBV6-3 and TRBJ2-1; 14 positions match TRBD2. Germline lookup yields CDR1 MNHEY and CDR2 SVGEGT. V shed 6 bases and J 9 bases; nucleotides not matched to a gene: 13. The CDR3 covers 17 residues.

This clonotype was seen at least ten times. The chain uses TRBV30 and TRBJ2-7; perhaps TRBD1 as D (6 bases). V lost 3 bases to trimming and J lost 1 base, with 19 bases between them. The CDR3 is 16 amino acids. Germline V gives CDR1 GTSNPN, CDR2 SVGIG (reference sequence). The CDR3 sequence is CAWRPHGQNPSYEQYF. The CDR3 nucleotides read TGTGCCTGGAGACCCCACGGACAGAACCCTTCCTACGAGCAGTACTTC.

In this sample, this clonotype turned up many times. The rearrangement joins TRBV7-8 to TRBJ2-7; the D gene is possibly TRBD2 (6 bases). Deletions cut 3 bases from V and 4 bases from J, with 16 bases between. Germline V gene data show CDR1 as SGHVS and CDR2 as FQNEAQ. This CDR3 is built from 15 residues. CDR3 nucleotides: TGTGCCAGCAGCTTTTTAACGGGAGATATATACGAGCAGTACTTC. Its translation is CASSFLTGDIYEQYF.

This clonotype was detected only a few times. V usage is TRBV7-3 and J usage is TRBJ2-7; TRBD1 aligns across 9 bases. Germline V CDR1 and CDR2: SGHTA, FQGTGA. After removal of 3 bases from V and 4 bases from J, the junction contained 7 bases not matched to a gene. The CDR3 totals 15 residues. The DNA of the CDR3 is TGTGCCAGCAGCTTTTATCGGGACAGGGTATACGAGCAGTACTTC. Amino acid sequence: CASSFYRDRVYEQYF.

This clonotype came up a few times. This chain joins TRBV20-1 and TRBJ2-5; 9 nucleotides agree with TRBD1. Losses at the gene ends were 3 bases for V and 5 bases for J; bases not matched to a gene: 4. This CDR3 comprises 13 residues. In germline, CDR1 is DFQATT, CDR2 SNEGSKA (reference sequence). The CDR3 DNA is TGCAGTGCTAGGAGGGACAGGGAGGAGACCCAGTACTTC. Amino acid sequence: CSARRDREETQYF.

This clonotype was seen repeatedly, ten times or more. This rearrangement joins TRBV14 to TRBJ2-3; 11 nucleotides line up with TRBD2. The J segment lost 5 bases and the V segment lost 4 bases, leaving 11 bases of the junction unmatched. This CDR3 spans 17 amino acids. Germline CDR1 reads SGHDN; CDR2 reads FVKESK. The CDR3 nucleotides read TGTGCCAGCAGCCGTCCTCTAGCGGGAGGAGGGGGAGATACGCAGTATTTT. It yields the protein CASSRPLAGGGGDTQYF.

The chain has TRBV6-1 and TRBJ2-1, with 11 nucleotides matching TRBD1. With V trimmed by 5 bases and J by 7 bases, 7 bases remained unmatched. CDR1 and CDR2 (germline): MNHNS, SASEGT. The CDR3 has 15 amino acids. The CDR3 DNA is TGTGCCAGCAGTCCATGGGACAGGGGGGATAATGAGCAGTTCTTC. Translation gives CASSPWDRGDNEQFF.

There are many counts of this clonotype. This chain links TRBV6-1 with TRBJ1-3; D perhaps matches TRBD1 (6 bases). CDR1 and CDR2 from the germline V gene are MNHNS and SASEGT. The V end was cut by 6 bases, the J end by 0 bases, with 12 bases between. The CDR3 length is 15 residues. The CDR3 is CASRSGGLSGNTIYF. For the CDR3, the DNA is TGTGCCAGCAGGTCCGGGGGCCTCTCTGGAAACACCATATATTTT.

This clonotype was seen only a few times. CDR3 nucleotides: TGCAGCGTTGCGGACGCGAACACCGGGGAGCTGTTTTTT. Protein product: CSVADANTGELFF. This chain uses TRBV29-1 with TRBJ2-2, with D unresolved. The CDR3 has 13 residues. V lost 4 bases and J lost 0, with 6 bases in between. The germline CDR1 and CDR2 sequences are SQVTM and ANQGSEA.